Listed here is a single T cell receptor beta chain. Time point in this sample: blood at routine non-recurrence follow-up after resection. Unsorted tumor, nontumor lung tissue or cryopreserved PBMC supplied the whole RNA. CDR3 length: 13 amino acids. V was trimmed by 8 bases and J by 2 bases, leaving 12 bases between them. Germline assignment: CDR1 MNHEY and CDR2 SVGAGI. The data are from a study of spatial heterogeneity in lung cancer. The overall study: TCR and UMI combinations that were unique each appeared, on average, more than ten times in raw reads.

The library protocol tagged each TCR cDNA with a unique molecular identifier. TCRdb itself ran the 5' RACE reads through MiXCR, one entry per CDR3 protein. Of about 33,000 distinct CDR3 sequences in the sample, around 9.3% are singletons; the top ten hold approximately 30%. Sequenced here: PBMCs, sampled at follow-up. The clonotype comes from a female donor with early-stage non-small cell lung cancer. J is TRBJ1-1 and V is TRBV6-5; a possible D gene is TRBD1 (5 bases). The CDR3 spells CASAPTVNTEAFF. CDR3 DNA sequence: TGTGCCAGCGCCCCGACAGTTAACACTGAAGCTTTCTTT.